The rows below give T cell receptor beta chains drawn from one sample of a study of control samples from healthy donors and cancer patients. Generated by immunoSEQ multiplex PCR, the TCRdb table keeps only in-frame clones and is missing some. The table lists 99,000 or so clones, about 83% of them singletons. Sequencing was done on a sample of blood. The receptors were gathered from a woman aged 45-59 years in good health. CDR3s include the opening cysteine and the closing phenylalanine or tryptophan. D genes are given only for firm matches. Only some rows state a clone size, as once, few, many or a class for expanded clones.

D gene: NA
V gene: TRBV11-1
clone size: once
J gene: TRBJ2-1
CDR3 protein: CASSLWGGGYNEQFF
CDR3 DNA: TGTGCCAGCAGCTTATGGGGAGGGGGTTACAATGAGCAGTTCTTC

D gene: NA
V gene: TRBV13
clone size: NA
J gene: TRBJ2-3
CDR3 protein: CASSLFADTQYF
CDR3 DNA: TGTGCCAGCAGCTTATTTGCAGATACGCAGTATTTT

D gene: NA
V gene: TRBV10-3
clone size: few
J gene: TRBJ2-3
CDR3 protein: CAIGGMGTDTQYF
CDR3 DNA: TGTGCCATCGGGGGTATGGGCACAGATACGCAGTATTTT

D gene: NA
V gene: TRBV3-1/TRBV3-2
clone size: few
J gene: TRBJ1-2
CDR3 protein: CASSQVNNYGYTF
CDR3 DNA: TGTGCCAGCAGCCAAGTTAATAACTATGGCTACACCTTC

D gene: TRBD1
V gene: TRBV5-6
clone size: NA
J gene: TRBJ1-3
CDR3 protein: CASSGQGALGNTIYF
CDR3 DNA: TGTGCCAGCAGCGGACAGGGGGCGCTTGGAAACACCATATATTTT

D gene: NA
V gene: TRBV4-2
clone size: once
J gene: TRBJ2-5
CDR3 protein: CASSHPGRAQETQYF
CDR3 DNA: TGTGCCAGCAGCCACCCAGGGAGAGCTCAAGAGACCCAGTACTTC

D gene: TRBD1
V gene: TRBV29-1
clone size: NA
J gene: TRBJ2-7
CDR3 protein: CSADRGHEQYF
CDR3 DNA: TGCAGCGCCGACAGGGGCCACGAGCAGTACTTC

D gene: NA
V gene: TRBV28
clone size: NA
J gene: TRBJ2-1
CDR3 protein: CASDGGAGYNEQFF
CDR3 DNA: TGTGCCAGCGATGGGGGGGCTGGCTACAATGAGCAGTTCTTC

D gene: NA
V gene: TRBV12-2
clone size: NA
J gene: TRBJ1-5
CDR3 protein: CASRSPPQHF
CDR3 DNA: TGTGCAAGTCGCTCTCCCCCCCAGCATTTT

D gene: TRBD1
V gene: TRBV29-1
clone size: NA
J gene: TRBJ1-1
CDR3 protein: CSVSRDRGRSSFF
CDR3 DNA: TGCAGCGTGTCCCGGGACAGGGGGCGGTCGTCTTTCTTT

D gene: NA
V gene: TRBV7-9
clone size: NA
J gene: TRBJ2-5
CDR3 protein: CASRSKGPQETQYF
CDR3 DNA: TGTGCCAGCAGATCGAAGGGTCCCCAAGAGACCCAGTACTTC

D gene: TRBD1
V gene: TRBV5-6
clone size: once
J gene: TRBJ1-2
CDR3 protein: CASSPGTGGNYGYTF
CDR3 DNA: TGTGCCAGCAGCCCCGGGACAGGGGGTAACTATGGCTACACCTTC

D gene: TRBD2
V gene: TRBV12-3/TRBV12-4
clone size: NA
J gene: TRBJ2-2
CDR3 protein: CASTRTRLELFF
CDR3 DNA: TGTGCCAGCACCCGGACTAGACTGGAGCTGTTTTTT

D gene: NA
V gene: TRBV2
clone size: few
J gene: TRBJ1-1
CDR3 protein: CASLLSGYSEAFF
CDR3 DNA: TGTGCCAGTCTTCTGTCAGGATACTCTGAAGCTTTCTTT

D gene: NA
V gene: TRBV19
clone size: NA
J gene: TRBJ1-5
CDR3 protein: CASSIRDSNQPQHF
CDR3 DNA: TGTGCCAGTAGTATTAGGGACAGCAATCAGCCCCAGCATTTT

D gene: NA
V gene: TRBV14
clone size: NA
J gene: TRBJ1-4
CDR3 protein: CASSRQTNEKLFF
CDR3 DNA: TGTGCCAGCAGCCGGCAGACTAATGAAAAACTGTTTTTT

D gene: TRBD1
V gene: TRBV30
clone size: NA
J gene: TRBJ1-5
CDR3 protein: CAWTQGTSQPQHF
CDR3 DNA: TGTGCCTGGACACAGGGGACTAGTCAGCCCCAGCATTTT

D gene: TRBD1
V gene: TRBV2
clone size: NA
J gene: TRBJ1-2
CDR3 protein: CASRSSGGIINYGYTF
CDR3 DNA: TGTGCCAGCAGGAGCTCAGGGGGAATTATTAACTATGGCTACACCTTC

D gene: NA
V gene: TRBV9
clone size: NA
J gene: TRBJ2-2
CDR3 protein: CASSDLRGSRGELFF
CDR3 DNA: TGTGCCAGCAGCGACCTACGGGGGTCCCGCGGGGAGCTGTTTTTT

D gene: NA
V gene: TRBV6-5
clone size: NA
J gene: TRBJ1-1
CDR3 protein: CASSRSTDRNTEAFF
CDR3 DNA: TGTGCCAGCAGTCGCTCGACAGACAGGAACACTGAAGCTTTCTTT

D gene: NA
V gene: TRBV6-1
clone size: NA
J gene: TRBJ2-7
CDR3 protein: CASSEAAYEQYF
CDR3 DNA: TGTGCCAGCAGTGAAGCCGCCTACGAGCAGTACTTC

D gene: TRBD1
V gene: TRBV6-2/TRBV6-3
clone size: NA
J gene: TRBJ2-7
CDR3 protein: CASSYLGHQGDEQYF
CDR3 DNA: TGTGCCAGCAGTTACCTAGGCCACCAGGGGGACGAGCAGTACTTC

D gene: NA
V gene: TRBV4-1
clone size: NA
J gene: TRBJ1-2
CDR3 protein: CASSQERTVANYGYTF
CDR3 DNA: TGCGCCAGCAGCCAAGAGAGGACAGTAGCTAACTATGGCTACACCTTC

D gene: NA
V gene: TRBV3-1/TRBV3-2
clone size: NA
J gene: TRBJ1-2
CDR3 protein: CASSQDIGSNYGYTF
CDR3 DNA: TGTGCCAGCAGCCAAGACATCGGAAGTAACTATGGCTACACCTTC

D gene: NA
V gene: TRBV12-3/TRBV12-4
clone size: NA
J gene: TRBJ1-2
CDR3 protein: CASTGRTYGYTF
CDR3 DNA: TGTGCCAGCACCGGACGGACCTATGGCTACACCTTC

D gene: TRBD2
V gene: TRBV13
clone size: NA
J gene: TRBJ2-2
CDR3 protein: CASSLEAGVTTGELFF
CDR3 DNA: TGTGCCAGCAGCTTAGAAGCGGGAGTTACCACCGGGGAGCTGTTTTTT

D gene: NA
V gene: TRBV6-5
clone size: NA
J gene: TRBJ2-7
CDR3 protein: CASSYRGATYEQYF
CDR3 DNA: TGTGCCAGCAGTTACCGGGGGGCAACCTACGAGCAGTACTTC

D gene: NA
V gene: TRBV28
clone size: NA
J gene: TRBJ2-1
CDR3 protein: CASSPNYPQFF
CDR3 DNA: TGTGCCAGCAGTCCCAACTATCCGCAGTTCTTC

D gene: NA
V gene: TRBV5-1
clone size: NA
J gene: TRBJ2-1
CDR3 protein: CASSSVRGNEQFF
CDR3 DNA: TGCGCCAGCAGCTCCGTTCGCGGTAATGAGCAGTTCTTC

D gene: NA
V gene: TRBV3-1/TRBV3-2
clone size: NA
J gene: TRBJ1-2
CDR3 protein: CASGRAGYGYTF
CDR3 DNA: TGTGCCAGTGGCAGGGCGGGCTATGGCTACACCTTC

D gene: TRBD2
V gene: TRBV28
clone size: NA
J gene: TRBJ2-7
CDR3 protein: CASSLGLAGSYEQYF
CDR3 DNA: TGTGCCAGCAGTTTGGGACTAGCGGGGTCCTACGAGCAGTACTTC

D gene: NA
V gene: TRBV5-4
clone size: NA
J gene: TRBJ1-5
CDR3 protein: CASSLAGQNQPQHF
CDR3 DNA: TGTGCCAGCAGCTTGGCGGGACAAAATCAGCCCCAGCATTTT

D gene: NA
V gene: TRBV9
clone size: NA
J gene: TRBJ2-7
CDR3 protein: CASSAAGRTYEQYF
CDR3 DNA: TGTGCCAGCAGCGCCGCGGGACGAACCTACGAGCAGTACTTC

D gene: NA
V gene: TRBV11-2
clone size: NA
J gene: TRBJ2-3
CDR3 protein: CASSLEQGLATDTQYF
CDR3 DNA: TGTGCCAGCAGCTTAGAACAGGGTTTAGCGACAGATACGCAGTATTTT

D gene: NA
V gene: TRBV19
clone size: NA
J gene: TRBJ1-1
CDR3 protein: CASSPRNTEAFF
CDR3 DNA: TGTGCCAGTAGTCCCAGGAACACTGAAGCTTTCTTT

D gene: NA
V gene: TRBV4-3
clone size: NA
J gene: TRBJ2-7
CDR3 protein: CASSQVGGGIGTYEQYF
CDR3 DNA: TGCGCCAGCAGCCAAGTCGGGGGTGGTATAGGGACGTACGAGCAGTACTTC

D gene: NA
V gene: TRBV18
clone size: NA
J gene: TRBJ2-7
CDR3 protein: CASSPRDEQYF
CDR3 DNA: TGTGCCAGCTCACCAAGAGACGAGCAGTACTTC

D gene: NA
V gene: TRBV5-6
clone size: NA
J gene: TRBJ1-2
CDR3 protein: CASSLEAVGYTF
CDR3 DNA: TGTGCCAGCAGCTTGGAAGCAGTGGGCTACACCTTC

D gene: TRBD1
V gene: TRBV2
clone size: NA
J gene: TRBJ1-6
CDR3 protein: CASTAETGVDNSPLHF
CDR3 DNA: TGTGCCAGCACCGCCGAAACAGGGGTGGATAATTCACCCCTCCACTTT

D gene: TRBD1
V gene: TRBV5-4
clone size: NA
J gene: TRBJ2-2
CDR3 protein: CAGRDSNTGELFF
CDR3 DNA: TGTGCCGGTCGGGACAGCAACACCGGGGAGCTGTTTTTT

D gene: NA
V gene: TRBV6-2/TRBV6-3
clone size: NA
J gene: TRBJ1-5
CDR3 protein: CASSYTIGRQPQHF
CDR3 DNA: TGTGCCAGCAGTTACACTATTGGGCGGCAGCCCCAGCATTTT

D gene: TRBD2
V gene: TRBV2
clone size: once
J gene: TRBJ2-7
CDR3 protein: CARRLAGDEQYF
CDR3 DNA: TGTGCCAGAAGACTAGCGGGAGACGAGCAGTACTTC

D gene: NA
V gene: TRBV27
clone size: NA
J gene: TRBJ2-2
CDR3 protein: CASSLRIGTGFGTGELFF
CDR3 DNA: TGTGCCAGCAGTTTACGGATCGGAACGGGGTTTGGCACCGGGGAGCTGTTTTTT

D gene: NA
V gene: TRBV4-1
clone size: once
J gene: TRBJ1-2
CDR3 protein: CASSQAQGRNYGYTF
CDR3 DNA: TGCGCCAGCAGCCAAGCGCAGGGTAGGAACTATGGCTACACCTTC

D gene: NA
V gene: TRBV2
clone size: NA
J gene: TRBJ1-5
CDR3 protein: CASSASKHNQPQHF
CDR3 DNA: TGTGCCAGCAGTGCGTCCAAACACAATCAGCCCCAGCATTTT

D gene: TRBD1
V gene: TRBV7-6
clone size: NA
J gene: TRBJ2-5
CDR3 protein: CASSLPSGQGRETQYF
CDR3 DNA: TGTGCCAGCAGCTTACCCTCAGGACAGGGTCGCGAGACCCAGTACTTC